The 27 T cell receptor beta chains below come from one sample, sequenced in a study of T cell repertoires in cytomegalovirus infection (dated by TCRdb to about 2019). Sequencing took place on an Illumina HiSeq 1500. In-frame beta chains were kept once TCRdb had trimmed the public reads at Q25 with fastp and called clones with MiXCR. Every entry covers one CDR3 protein and lists the most common genes and DNA from its rows. Counted in this sample were about 740,000 distinct CDR3 sequences; about a third of them appeared once. The ten largest clones capture roughly 2.8% of the sample. Source material: PBMCs. These receptors were collected from a human donor in good health (CMV status not recorded). Some clones in this sample may be carry-over from other donors' samples.

This clonotype showed up just a few times. V gene TRBV7-9 combines with J gene TRBJ2-3; 7 bases are shared with TRBD1. The germline CDR1 and CDR2 sequences are SEHNR and FQNEAQ (reference sequence). The trim removed 2 bases at V and 0 bases at J, leaving 8 bases unmatched. CDR3 length: 17 residues. The CDR3 reads CASSLRQGTVSTDTQYF. The CDR3 DNA sequence: TGTGCCAGCAGCTTACGACAGGGTACCGTGAGCACAGATACGCAGTATTTT.

This clonotype was seen a handful of times. V usage is TRBV13 and J usage is TRBJ2-1; D gene ambiguous. The germline gives CDR1 PRHDT, CDR2 FYEKMQ (reference sequence). The CDR3 has 15 residues. V lost 5 bases and J lost 1, with 12 bases in between. Here the CDR3 DNA reads TGTGCCAGCAGCCTAAAACTGGCATCCTACAATGAGCAGTTCTTC. Its protein product is CASSLKLASYNEQFF.

The chain joins TRBV28 to TRBJ2-4; 9 bases are a match to TRBD1. This CDR3 comprises 14 residues. V was clipped by 5 bases and J by 4 bases; unmatched bases: 3. Germline CDR1 and CDR2: MDHEN and SYDVKM. CDR3 sequence (DNA): TGTGCCAGCAGTGCACAGGGGGCTAAAAACATTCAGTACTTC. As protein: CASSAQGAKNIQYF.

This sequence joins TRBV7-8 and TRBJ2-5, with D unresolved. Germline V gene lookup returns CDR1 SGHVS and CDR2 FQNEAQ. The CDR3 consists of 14 residues. V lost 0 bases and J 4 bases, leaving 9 bases between the germline ends. In DNA form, the CDR3 reads TGTGCCAGCAGCTTAGCGGGCTGGAGAGAGACCCAGTACTTC. It translates to CASSLAGWRETQYF.

This clonotype was detected a few times. The chain links TRBV2 to TRBJ2-1; the match to TRBD1 covers 10 bases. This CDR3 is 13 amino acids long. Germline lookup yields CDR1 SNHLY and CDR2 FYNNEI. V lost 10 bases to trimming and J lost 8 bases; unmatched junction nucleotides: 8. The CDR3 nucleotides read TGTGCCATCCGAGGGACAGGGGAGCATGAGCAGTTCTTC. Encoded protein: CAIRGTGEHEQFF.

The table lists this clonotype with a few counts. The chain has TRBV14 and TRBJ1-3; D ambiguous. Germline V CDR1 and CDR2: SGHDN, FVKESK. CDR3 size: 14 residues. The ends were cut back, 5 bases at V and 0 bases at J, with 8 bases in the middle. DNA of the CDR3: TGTGCCAGCAGCGCGCAGGTCTCTGGAAACACCATATATTTT. Translating it yields CASSAQVSGNTIYF. Complete variable domain (other parts from reference TRBV14 and TRBJ1-3): EAGVTQFPSHSVIEKGQTVTLRCDPISGHDNLYWYRRVMGKEIKFLLHFVKESKQDESGMPNNRFLAERTGGTYSTLKVQPAELEDSGVYFCASSAQVSGNTIYFGEGSWLTVV.

Worth noting for this clonotype: Mismatch with germline at one junction end may stem from a read error. The V gene is TRBV28, the J gene TRBJ1-1; D not certain. CDR1 MDHEN and CDR2 SYDVKM come from the germline V gene. The CDR3 runs to 14 residues. CDR3 amino acids: CASTSRARNTEVCF. The CDR3 nucleotides read TGTGCCAGCACTAGTCGGGCGAGGAACACTGAAGTTTGCTTT.

This clonotype was seen more than once but under ten times. The chain's CDR3 is CASSSPGTGAQYTQYF. The CDR3 coding sequence is TGTGCCAGCAGCTCTCCCGGGACAGGGGCTCAGTATACGCAGTATTTT. The rearrangement joins TRBV7-6 to TRBJ2-3; TRBD1 matches 10 bases. The length of the CDR3 is 16 residues. Germline V gene data show CDR1 as SGHVS and CDR2 as FNYEAQ. J lost 7 bases, V lost 4 bases, and 11 bases had no gene match. The whole variable domain, filled in from reference TRBV7-6 and TRBJ2-3, reads GAGVSQSPRYKVTKRGQDVALRCDPISGHVSLYWYRQALGQGPEFLTYFNYEAQQDKSGLPNDRFSAERPEGSISTLTIQRTEQRDSAMYRCASSSPGTGAQYTQYFGPGTRLTVL.

CDR3 amino acids: CASRKGLAVSEQYF. The CDR3 DNA reads as TGTGCCAGCAGGAAGGGACTAGCGGTCTCCGAGCAGTACTTC. The chain carries TRBV28 and TRBJ2-7; TRBD2 aligns across 11 bases. Trimming cost V 6 bases and J 6 bases; bases outside gene matches: 7. Germline V gene data show CDR1 as MDHEN and CDR2 as SYDVKM. This CDR3 comprises 14 residues.

This clonotype came up a few times. The chain has TRBV20-1 and TRBJ2-1, with TRBD2 matching over 11 bases. V was clipped by 3 bases and J by 8 bases; unmatched bases: 9. From germline, CDR1 is DFQATT and CDR2 SNEGSKA (reference sequence). The CDR3 length is 15 residues. CDR3 in DNA: TGCAGTGCTAGTGAGCTAGCGGGAGGAAAGGATGAGCAGTTCTTC. Its translation: CSASELAGGKDEQFF.

The chain combines TRBV24-1 with TRBJ2-5; D possibly corresponds to TRBD2 (6 bases). V lost 1 base and J 2 bases, leaving 13 bases between the germline ends. Germline V gives CDR1 KGHDR, CDR2 SFDVKD. This CDR3 contains 16 residues. CDR3 sequence reads: CATSDFAGKGQETQYF. The CDR3 DNA follows: TGTGCCACCAGTGATTTTGCGGGGAAGGGACAAGAGACCCAGTACTTC.

This clonotype has just a few counts. The chain has TRBV7-2 and TRBJ2-7, with TRBD2 identical over 12 bases. The V gene's germline CDR1 is SGHTA and CDR2 FQGNSA. Trimming cost V 3 bases and J 4 bases; bases outside gene matches: 4. This CDR3 has 15 residues. CDR3 protein: CASSFSGLAGYEQYF. Here the CDR3 DNA reads TGTGCCAGCAGCTTCTCGGGACTAGCGGGTTACGAGCAGTACTTC.

CDR3 loop: CATSRFTGNQPQHF. The CDR3 DNA is TGTGCCACCAGCAGATTCACAGGAAATCAGCCCCAGCATTTT. This chain connects TRBV15 to TRBJ1-5; TRBD1 is a possible D gene (5 bases). CDR3 length: 14 amino acids. The V end lost 2 bases, the J end lost 4 bases, and 9 bases lay between the germline ends. Germline V gene lookup returns CDR1 LNHNV and CDR2 YYDKDF (reference sequence).

This clonotype was picked up many times. The chain combines TRBV7-9 with TRBJ1-2; TRBD1 might be the D (5 bases). Germline V gene sequence: CDR1 SEHNR, CDR2 FQNEAQ (reference sequence). V was clipped by 1 base and J by 4 bases, with 10 bases between them. CDR3 size: 14 residues. Written as DNA, the CDR3 is TGTGCCAGCAGCTTAGGGCAGGGTTCCTATGGCTACACCTTC. Translating gives CASSLGQGSYGYTF.

This clonotype was observed a few times. The chain joins TRBV28 to TRBJ1-2; 8 positions agree with TRBD1. This CDR3 is 17 amino acids long. Unmatched junction bases numbered 10, after V lost 2 bases and J lost 2 bases. The germline V gene encodes CDR1 MDHEN and CDR2 SYDVKM. DNA of the CDR3: TGTGCCAGCAGTTTAGCTCTCAGGGGGCGTACCAACTATGGCTACACCTTC. It codes for CASSLALRGRTNYGYTF.

V gene TRBV20-1 combines with J gene TRBJ1-4; D uncertain. CDR3 length: 13 amino acids. Germline loops: CDR1 DFQATT, CDR2 SNEGSKA (reference sequence). Trimming pared 4 bases from V and 0 bases from J, leaving 6 bases between. CDR3 coding DNA: TGCAGTGCTACCCGGGCAACTAATGAAAAACTGTTTTTT. Protein product: CSATRATNEKLFF.

This clonotype was counted at least ten times. The V call is TRBV7-2, the J call TRBJ2-4; TRBD1 aligns across 11 bases. The CDR3 totals 18 residues. Losses at the gene ends were 5 bases for V and 0 bases for J; bases not matched to a gene: 9. The V gene's germline CDR1 is SGHTA and CDR2 FQGNSA. The CDR3 protein is CASSPRDRGASAKNIQYF. The CDR3 nucleotides read TGTGCCAGCAGCCCCCGGGACAGGGGGGCTTCAGCCAAAAACATTCAGTACTTC.

The chain carries TRBV20-1 and TRBJ2-1, with TRBD1 matching 7 bases. Germline CDR1 reads DFQATT; CDR2 reads SNEGSKA (reference sequence). After removal of 0 bases from V and 7 bases from J, the junction contained 0 bases not matched to a gene. CDR3 length: 12 amino acids. This CDR3 is CSARETGNEQFF. The CDR3 nucleotides are TGCAGTGCTAGAGAGACAGGGAATGAGCAGTTCTTC.

The chain has TRBV28 and TRBJ2-7; the match to TRBD1 covers 9 bases. The V segment lost 6 bases and the J segment 6 bases; nucleotides outside the gene matches: 6. CDR1 is MDHEN, CDR2 SYDVKM, per germline. The CDR3 is 13 residues long. The CDR3 nucleotides are TGTGCCAGCAGCCGGCGGACAGGGGCCGAGCAGTACTTC. Translation: CASSRRTGAEQYF.

This clonotype was picked up many times. The chain couples TRBV7-2 to TRBJ2-7; D possibly corresponds to TRBD1 (6 bases). The germline gives CDR1 SGHTA, CDR2 FQGNSA. Trimming shortened V by 5 bases and J by 2 bases, and 13 bases separated the two germline ends. The CDR3 runs to 14 residues. The CDR3, as DNA: TGTGCCAGCAGCCCCTACAGGGACGCCTACGAGCAGTACTTC. Amino acids: CASSPYRDAYEQYF.

This clonotype was detected many times. This rearrangement joins TRBV7-2 to TRBJ2-5; D remains unclear. V lost 1 base and J 0 bases, leaving 6 bases between the germline ends. The CDR3 runs 14 residues. Germline CDR1 and CDR2: SGHTA and FQGNSA. Here the CDR3 reads CASSLGQNQETQYF. CDR3 sequence (DNA): TGTGCCAGCAGCTTAGGCCAAAACCAAGAGACCCAGTACTTC.

The V call is TRBV19, the J call TRBJ2-5; TRBD2 might be the D (6 bases). V lost 5 bases and J lost 2, with 15 bases in between. This CDR3 contains 15 residues. Germline values: CDR1 LNHDA, CDR2 SQIVND (reference sequence). For the CDR3, the DNA is TGTGCCAGTAGTGATGAAGGGAGGTCTCAAGAGACCCAGTACTTC. Protein: CASSDEGRSQETQYF.

The gene calls are TRBV29-1 and TRBJ2-7; perhaps TRBD1 as D (7 bases). Trimming removed 6 bases at V and 1 base at J, with 16 bases between. The V gene's germline CDR1 is SQVTM and CDR2 ANQGSEA. This CDR3 has 14 residues. The CDR3 DNA follows: TGCAGCGTCGGGAGACAGGGCGCTTCCTACGAGCAGTACTTC. Translated, it gives CSVGRQGASYEQYF.

V is TRBV5-1 and J is TRBJ1-2, with D tentatively TRBD1 (5 bases). The V end lost 3 bases, the J end lost 0 bases, and 12 bases lay between the germline ends. CDR1 and CDR2 from the germline V gene are SGHRS and YFSETQ. The CDR3 consists of 15 residues. The CDR3 nucleotides read TGCGCCAGCAGCTCCCGGGACGGTTCTAACTATGGCTACACCTTC. Translated: CASSSRDGSNYGYTF.

Note on this clonotype: A read error may explain this, as a much larger clone is one base away. This chain joins TRBV7-2 and TRBJ2-2; the D is unclear. Germline V gene data show CDR1 as SGHTA and CDR2 as FQGNSA. V dropped 11 bases and J dropped 6 bases, with 19 bases sitting between them. The CDR3 contains 14 residues. The CDR3 loop reads CAGTPTSPPGELFF. The DNA for the CDR3 is TGTGCCGGCACCCCCACTTCGCCCCCCGGGGAGCTGTTTTTT. The full variable domain, its missing parts supplied by reference TRBV7-2 and TRBJ2-2, is GAGVSQSPSNKVTEKGKDVELRCDPISGHTALYWYRQSLGQGLEFLIYFQGNSAPDKSGLPSDRFSAERTGGSVSTLTIQRTQQEDSAVYLCAGTPTSPPGELFFGEGSRLTVL.

The chain joins TRBV10-2 to TRBJ1-1, with 9 nucleotides matching TRBD1. In germline, CDR1 is WSHSY, CDR2 SAAADI. J gave up 6 bases and V 6 bases, and 14 bases lay outside the gene matches. This CDR3 is 16 amino acids long. The CDR3 nucleotides read TGCGCCAGCAGCCACCCCGGGACAGGGATATCGGCTGAAGCTTTCTTT. It encodes CASSHPGTGISAEAFF.

In this sample, this clonotype turned up a few times. The chain recombines TRBV12-3 or TRBV12-4 with TRBJ1-5; TRBD1 matches at 11 bases. This CDR3 has 18 residues. Trimming at V came to 6 bases and at J to 5 bases, leaving 15 bases not matched to a gene. The CDR3 protein is CASSRTGGDILTDQPQHF. The CDR3, as DNA: TGTGCCAGCAGCCGGACAGGGGGCGATATCTTAACGGATCAGCCCCAGCATTTT.